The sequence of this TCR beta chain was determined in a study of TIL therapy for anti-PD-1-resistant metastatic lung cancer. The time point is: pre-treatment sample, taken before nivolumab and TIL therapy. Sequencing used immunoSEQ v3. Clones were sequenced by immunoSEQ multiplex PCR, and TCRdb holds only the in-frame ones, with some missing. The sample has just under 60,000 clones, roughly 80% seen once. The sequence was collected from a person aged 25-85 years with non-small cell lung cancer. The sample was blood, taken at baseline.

CDR3 loop: CSARPEETQYF. As DNA, the CDR3 is TGCAGTGCTAGGCCCGAAGAGACCCAGTACTTC. V and J are TRBV20-1 and TRBJ2-5; no clear D gene. The V gene lost 3 bases and the J gene lost 3 bases, with 5 bases spanning the gap. This CDR3 comprises 11 residues. Germline V gene data show CDR1 as DFQATT and CDR2 as SNEGSKA (reference sequence).